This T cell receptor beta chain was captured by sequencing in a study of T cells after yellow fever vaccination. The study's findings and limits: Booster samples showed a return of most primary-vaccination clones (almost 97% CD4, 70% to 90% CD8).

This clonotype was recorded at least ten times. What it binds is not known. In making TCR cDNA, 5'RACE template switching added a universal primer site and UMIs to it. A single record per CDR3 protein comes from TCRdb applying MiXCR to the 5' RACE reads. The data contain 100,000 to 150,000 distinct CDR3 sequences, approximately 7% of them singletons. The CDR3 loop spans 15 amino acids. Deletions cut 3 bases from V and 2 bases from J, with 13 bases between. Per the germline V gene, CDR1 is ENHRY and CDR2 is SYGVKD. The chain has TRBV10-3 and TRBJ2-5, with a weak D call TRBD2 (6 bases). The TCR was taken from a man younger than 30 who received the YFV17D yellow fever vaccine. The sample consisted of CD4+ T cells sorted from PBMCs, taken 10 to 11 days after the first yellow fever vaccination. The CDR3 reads CAISEGRTLQETQYF. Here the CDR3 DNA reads TGTGCCATCAGTGAAGGGAGGACATTGCAAGAGACCCAGTACTTC.